This TCR beta chain was recovered during a study of CD8+ T cells in alopecia areata. There are 16 residues in the CDR3. CDR1 is SGHDT, CDR2 YYEEEE, per germline. The junction had 7 bases not matched to a gene; V was cut back by 3 bases and J by 2 bases. Extracted from the samples, RNA was reverse transcribed into cDNA to serve as the sequencing template. Only in-frame clones appear in the TCRdb table, and some are missing; sequencing was by immunoSEQ multiplex PCR. The sample lists 100,000 to 120,000 clones, 55% to 75% occurring once. The chain carries TRBV5-6 and TRBJ2-3; TRBD2 aligns across 9 bases. Sequenced sample: CD8+ T cells sorted from blood. The TCR was taken from a human donor in good health. The CDR3 region is CASSSLPSGATDTQYF. The CDR3 DNA reads TGTGCCAGCAGCTCGCTACCTAGCGGGGCCACAGATACGCAGTATTTT.